This T cell receptor beta chain was identified during a study of metastatic and nonmetastatic thyroid tumors. About the research overall: Repertoire comparisons spanned blood and tumor or nodule tissue from malignant and benign thyroid patients.

In this sample, this clone turned up a few times. Until they underwent thyroid surgery, no patient had received any treatment. Germline assignment: CDR1 MNHEY and CDR2 SMNVEV (reference sequence). The CDR3 covers 16 residues. V lost 2 bases and J 1 base, leaving 15 bases between the germline ends. TCRdb called clones again from the PCR reads with MiXCR. This table holds some 15,000 clones, less than 4.5% found once. The V gene is TRBV27, the J gene TRBJ2-7; possibly TRBD1 or TRBD2 for D (5 bases each). The clonotype originates from a female donor with papillary thyroid cancer or a benign thyroid nodule (not recorded which). Some clones in this sample may be carry-over from other donors' samples. Sequencing was carried out using tumor tissue. CDR3 coding DNA: TGTGCCAGCAGTTTAACGGGGCACCATCCATCCTACGAGCAGTACTTC. Its protein product is CASSLTGHHPSYEQYF.